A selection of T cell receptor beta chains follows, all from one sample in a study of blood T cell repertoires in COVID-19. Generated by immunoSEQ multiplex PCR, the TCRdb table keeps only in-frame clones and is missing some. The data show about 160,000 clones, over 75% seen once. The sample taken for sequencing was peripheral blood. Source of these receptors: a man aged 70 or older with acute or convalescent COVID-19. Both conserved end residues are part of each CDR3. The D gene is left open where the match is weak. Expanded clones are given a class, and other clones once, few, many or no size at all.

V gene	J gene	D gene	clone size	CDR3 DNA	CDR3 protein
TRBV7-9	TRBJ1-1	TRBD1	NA	TGTGCCAGCAGCCCCACTACAGGGGCGGCAGGCCACACTGAAGCTTTCTTT	CASSPTTGAAGHTEAFF
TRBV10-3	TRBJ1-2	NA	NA	TGTGCATCCGGGAAAGCCTATGGCTACACCTTC	CASGKAYGYTF
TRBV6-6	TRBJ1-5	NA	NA	TGTGCCAGCAGTTACCGGGGGGTGGGTCAGCCCCAGCATTTT	CASSYRGVGQPQHF
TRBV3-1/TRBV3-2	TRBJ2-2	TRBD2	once	TGTGCCAGCAGCCCCTTGACTAGCGGGGGGAACACCGGGGAGCTGTTTTTT	CASSPLTSGGNTGELFF
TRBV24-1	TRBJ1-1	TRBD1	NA	TGTGCCACCAGTGATTCGGACAGGGGGGCCACTGAAGCTTTCTTT	CATSDSDRGATEAFF
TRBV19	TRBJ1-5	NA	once	TGTGCCAGTAGTATAGTGGCAGGGTCAGTGGGCAATCAGCCCCAGCATTTT	CASSIVAGSVGNQPQHF
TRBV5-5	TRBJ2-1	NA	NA	TGTGCCAGCAGCTGGAGCGAGTACAATGAGCAGTTCTTC	CASSWSEYNEQFF
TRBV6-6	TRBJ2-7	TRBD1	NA	TGTGCCAGCAGAGGTTCCGGGACAGGAGTTTACGAGCAGTACTTC	CASRGSGTGVYEQYF
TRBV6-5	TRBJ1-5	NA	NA	TGTGCCACCTCCAGGACTCGTGATAGCAATCAGCCCCAGCATTTT	CATSRTRDSNQPQHF
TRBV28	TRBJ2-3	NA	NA	TGTGCCAGCAGGTCCCCCTCGCGGAGCACAGATACGCAGTATTTT	CASRSPSRSTDTQYF
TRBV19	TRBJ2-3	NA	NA	TGTGCCAGTAGTCCCAGGGGCGAGTCAGATACGCAGTATTTT	CASSPRGESDTQYF
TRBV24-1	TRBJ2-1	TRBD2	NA	TGTGCCACCAGTGATCCAGTGCGGGAGGGCCGGGACAATGAGCAGTTCTTC	CATSDPVREGRDNEQFF